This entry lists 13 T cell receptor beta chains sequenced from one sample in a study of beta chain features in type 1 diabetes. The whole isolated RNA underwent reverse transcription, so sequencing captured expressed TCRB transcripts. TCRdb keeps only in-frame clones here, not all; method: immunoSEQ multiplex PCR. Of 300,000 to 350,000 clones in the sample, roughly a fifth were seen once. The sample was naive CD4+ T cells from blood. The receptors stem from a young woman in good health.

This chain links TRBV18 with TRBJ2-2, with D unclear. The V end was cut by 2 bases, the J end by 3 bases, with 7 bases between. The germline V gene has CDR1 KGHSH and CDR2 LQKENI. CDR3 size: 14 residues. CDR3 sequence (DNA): TGTGCCAGCTCACCAACGGTCGACACCGGGGAGCTGTTTTTT. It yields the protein CASSPTVDTGELFF.

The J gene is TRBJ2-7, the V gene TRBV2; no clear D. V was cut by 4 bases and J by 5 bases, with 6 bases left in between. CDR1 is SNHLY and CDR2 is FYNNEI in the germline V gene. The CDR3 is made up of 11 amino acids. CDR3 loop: CASSATNEQYF. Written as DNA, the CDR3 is TGTGCCAGCAGTGCCACAAACGAGCAGTACTTC.

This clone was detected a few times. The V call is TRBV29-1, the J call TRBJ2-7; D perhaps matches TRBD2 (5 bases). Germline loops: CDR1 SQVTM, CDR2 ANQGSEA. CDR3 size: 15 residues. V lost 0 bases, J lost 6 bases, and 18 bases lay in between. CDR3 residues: CSVEEEVASVGEQYF. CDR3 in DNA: TGCAGCGTTGAAGAGGAGGTAGCCTCGGTGGGCGAGCAGTACTTC.

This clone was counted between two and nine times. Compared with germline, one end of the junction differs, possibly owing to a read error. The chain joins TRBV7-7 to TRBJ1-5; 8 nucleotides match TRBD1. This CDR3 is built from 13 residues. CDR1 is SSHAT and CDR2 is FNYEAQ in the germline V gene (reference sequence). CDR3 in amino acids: CASSLDRGEPQHF. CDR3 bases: TGTGCTAGCAGCCTAGACAGGGGCGAGCCCCAGCATTTT.

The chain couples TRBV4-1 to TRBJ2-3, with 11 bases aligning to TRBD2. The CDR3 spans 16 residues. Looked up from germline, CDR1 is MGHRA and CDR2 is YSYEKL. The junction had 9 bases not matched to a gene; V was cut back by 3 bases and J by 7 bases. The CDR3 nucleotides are TGCGCCAGCAGCCACGGAAGACTAGCGGGACCGAATACGCAGTATTTT. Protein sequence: CASSHGRLAGPNTQYF.

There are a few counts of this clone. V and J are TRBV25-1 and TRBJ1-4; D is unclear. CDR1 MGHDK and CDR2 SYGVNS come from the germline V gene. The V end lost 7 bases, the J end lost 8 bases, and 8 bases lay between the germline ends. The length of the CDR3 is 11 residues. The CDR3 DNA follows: TGTGCCAGCATGAGGAGGGAAAAACTGTTTTTT. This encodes CASMRREKLFF.

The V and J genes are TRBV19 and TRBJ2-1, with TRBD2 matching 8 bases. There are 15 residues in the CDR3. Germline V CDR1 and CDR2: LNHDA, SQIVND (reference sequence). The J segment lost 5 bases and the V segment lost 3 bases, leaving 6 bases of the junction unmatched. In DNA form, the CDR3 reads TGTGCCAGTAGTATGGGGGCTAGCGGGCACAATGAGCAGTTCTTC. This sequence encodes CASSMGASGHNEQFF.

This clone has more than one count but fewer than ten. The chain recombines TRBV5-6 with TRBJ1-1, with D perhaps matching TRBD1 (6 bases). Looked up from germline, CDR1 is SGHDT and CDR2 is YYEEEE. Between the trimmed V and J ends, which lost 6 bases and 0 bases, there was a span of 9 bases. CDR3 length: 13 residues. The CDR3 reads CASTQGMNTEAFF. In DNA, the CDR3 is TGTGCCAGCACACAGGGTATGAACACTGAAGCTTTCTTT.

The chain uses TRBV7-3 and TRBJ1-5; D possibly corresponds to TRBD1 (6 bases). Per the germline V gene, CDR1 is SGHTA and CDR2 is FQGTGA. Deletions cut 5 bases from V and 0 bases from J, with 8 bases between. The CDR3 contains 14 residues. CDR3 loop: CASSRTDSNQPQHF. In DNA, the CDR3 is TGTGCCAGCAGCCGGACAGATAGCAATCAGCCCCAGCATTTT.

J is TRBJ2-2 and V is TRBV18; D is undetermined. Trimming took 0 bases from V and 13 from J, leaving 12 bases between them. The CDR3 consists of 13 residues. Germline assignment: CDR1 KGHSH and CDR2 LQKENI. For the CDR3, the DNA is TGTGCCAGCTCACCACCCACCGCAGCAGGGCTGTTTTTT. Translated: CASSPPTAAGLFF.

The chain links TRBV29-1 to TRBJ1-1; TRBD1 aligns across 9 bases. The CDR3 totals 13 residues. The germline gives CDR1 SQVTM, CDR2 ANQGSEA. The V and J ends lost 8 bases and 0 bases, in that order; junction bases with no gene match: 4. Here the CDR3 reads CSFDRGVNTEAFF. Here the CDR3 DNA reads TGCAGCTTCGACAGGGGGGTGAACACTGAAGCTTTCTTT.

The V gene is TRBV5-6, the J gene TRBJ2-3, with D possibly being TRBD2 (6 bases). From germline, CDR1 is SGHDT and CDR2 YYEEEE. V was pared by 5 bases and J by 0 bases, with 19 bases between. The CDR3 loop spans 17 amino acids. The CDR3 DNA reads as TGTGCCAGCAGTATATTCCGACGTAGCGGTAGCACAGATACGCAGTATTTT. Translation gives CASSIFRRSGSTDTQYF.

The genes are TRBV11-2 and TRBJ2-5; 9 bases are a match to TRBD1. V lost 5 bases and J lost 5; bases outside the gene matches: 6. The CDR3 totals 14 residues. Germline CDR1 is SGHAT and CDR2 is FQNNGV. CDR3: CASSPRDRVETQYF. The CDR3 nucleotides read TGTGCCAGCAGCCCCCGGGACAGGGTTGAGACCCAGTACTTC. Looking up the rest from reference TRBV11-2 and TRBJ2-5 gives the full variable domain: EAGVAQSPRYKIIEKRQSVAFWCNPISGHATLYWYQQILGQGPKLLIQFQNNGVVDDSQLPKDRFSAERLKGVDSTLKIQPAKLEDSAVYLCASSPRDRVETQYFGPGTRLLVL.